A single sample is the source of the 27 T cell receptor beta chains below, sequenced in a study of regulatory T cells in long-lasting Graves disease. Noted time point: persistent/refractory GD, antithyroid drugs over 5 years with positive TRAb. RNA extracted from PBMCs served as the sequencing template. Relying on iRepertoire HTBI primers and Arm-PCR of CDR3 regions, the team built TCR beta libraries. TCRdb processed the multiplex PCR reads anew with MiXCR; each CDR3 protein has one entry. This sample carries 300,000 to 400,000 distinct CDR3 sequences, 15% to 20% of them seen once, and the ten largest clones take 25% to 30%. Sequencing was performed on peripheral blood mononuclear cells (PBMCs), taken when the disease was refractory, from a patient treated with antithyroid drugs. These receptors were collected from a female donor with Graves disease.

Here the CDR3 DNA reads TGTGCCATCGGTCAGGGAGGGAAATATGGCTACACCTTC. Protein sequence: CAIGQGGKYGYTF. V usage is TRBV10-3 and J usage is TRBJ1-2; maybe TRBD1 (5 bases). Germline V gene data show CDR1 as ENHRY and CDR2 as SYGVKD. The CDR3 has 13 amino acids. Trimming took off 8 bases at V and 5 bases at J, with 15 bases between the two ends.

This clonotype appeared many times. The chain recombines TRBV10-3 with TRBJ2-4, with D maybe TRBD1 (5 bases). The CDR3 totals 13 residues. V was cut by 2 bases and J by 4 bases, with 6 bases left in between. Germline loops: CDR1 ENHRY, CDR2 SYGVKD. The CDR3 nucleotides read TGTGCCATCAGTGAGCAGGGAAAAAACATTCAGTACTTC. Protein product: CAISEQGKNIQYF.

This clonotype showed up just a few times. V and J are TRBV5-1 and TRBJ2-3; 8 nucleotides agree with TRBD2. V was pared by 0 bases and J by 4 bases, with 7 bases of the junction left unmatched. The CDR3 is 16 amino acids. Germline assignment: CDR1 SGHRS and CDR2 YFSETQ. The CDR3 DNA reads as TGCGCCAGCAGCTTGGCTTGGACTAGCTCCGCAGATACGCAGTATTTT. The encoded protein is CASSLAWTSSADTQYF.

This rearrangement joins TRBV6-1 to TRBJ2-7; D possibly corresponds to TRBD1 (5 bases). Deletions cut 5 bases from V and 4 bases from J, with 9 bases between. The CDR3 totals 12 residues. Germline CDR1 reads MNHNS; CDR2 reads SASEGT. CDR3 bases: TGTGCCAGCAGTCGCTCAGGGTACGAGCAGTACTTC. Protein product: CASSRSGYEQYF.

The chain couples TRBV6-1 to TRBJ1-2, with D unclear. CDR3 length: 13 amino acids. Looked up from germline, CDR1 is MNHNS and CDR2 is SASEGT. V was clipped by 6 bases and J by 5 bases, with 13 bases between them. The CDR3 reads CASSRRNFYGYTF. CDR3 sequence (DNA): TGTGCCAGCAGCCGCAGGAACTTTTATGGCTACACCTTC.

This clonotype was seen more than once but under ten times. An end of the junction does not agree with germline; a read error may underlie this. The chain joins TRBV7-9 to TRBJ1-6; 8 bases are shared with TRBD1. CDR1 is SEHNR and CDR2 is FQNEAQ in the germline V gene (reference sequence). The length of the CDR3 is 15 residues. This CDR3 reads CASTLQGGVNSPLHF. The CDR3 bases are TGTGCCAGCACCTTACAGGGGGGTGTGAATTCACCCCTCCACTTT. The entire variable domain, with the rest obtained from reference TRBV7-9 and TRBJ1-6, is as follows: DTGVSQNPRHKITKRGQNVTFRCDPISEHNRLYWYRQTLGQGPEFLTYFQNEAQLEKSRLLSDRFSAERPKGSFSTLEIQRTEQGDSAMYLCASTLQGGVNSPLHFGNGTRLTVT.

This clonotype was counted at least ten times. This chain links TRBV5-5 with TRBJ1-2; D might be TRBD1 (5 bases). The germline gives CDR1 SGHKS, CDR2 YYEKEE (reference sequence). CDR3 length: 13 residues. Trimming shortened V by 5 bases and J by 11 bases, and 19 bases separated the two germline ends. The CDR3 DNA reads TGTGCCAGCAGATATTCGGGAGTCGGGGCGTACACCTTC. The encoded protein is CASRYSGVGAYTF.

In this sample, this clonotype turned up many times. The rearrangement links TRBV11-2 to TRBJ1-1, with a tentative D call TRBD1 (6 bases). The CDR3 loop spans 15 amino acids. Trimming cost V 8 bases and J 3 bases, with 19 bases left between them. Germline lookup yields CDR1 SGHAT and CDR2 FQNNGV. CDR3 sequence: CASRFNRDWDTEAFF. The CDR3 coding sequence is TGTGCCAGCCGATTTAACAGGGACTGGGACACTGAAGCTTTCTTT.

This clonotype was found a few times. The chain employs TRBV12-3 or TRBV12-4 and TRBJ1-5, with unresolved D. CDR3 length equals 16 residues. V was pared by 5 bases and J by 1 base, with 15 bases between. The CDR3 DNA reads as TGTGCCAGCAGTCGGGTTTTGGGGAGAAGCAATCAGCCCCAGCATTTT. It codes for CASSRVLGRSNQPQHF.

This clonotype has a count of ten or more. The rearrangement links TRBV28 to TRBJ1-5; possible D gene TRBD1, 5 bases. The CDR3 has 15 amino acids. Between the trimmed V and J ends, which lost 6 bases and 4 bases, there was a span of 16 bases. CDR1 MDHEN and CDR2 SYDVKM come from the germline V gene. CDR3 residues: CASSPTDFFNQPQHF. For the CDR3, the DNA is TGTGCCAGCAGCCCGACAGATTTTTTTAATCAGCCCCAGCATTTT.

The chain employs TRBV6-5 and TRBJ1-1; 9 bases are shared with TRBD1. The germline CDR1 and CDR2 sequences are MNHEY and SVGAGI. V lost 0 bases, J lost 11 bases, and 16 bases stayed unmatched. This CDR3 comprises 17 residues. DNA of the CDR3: TGTGCCAGCAGTTACTCAATAACAGGGGGCGCCCCGGCGGAGGCTTTCTTT. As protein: CASSYSITGGAPAEAFF.

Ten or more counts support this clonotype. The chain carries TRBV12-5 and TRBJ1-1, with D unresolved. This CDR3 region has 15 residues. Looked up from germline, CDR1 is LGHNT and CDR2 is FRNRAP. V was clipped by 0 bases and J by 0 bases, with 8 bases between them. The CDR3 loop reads CASGLVLNLNTEAFF. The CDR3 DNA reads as TGTGCTAGTGGTTTGGTACTCAATTTGAACACTGAAGCTTTCTTT.

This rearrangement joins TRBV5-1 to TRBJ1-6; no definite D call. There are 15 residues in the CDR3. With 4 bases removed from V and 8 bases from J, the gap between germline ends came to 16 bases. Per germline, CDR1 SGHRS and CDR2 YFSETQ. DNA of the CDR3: TGCGCCAGCAGCCCCGGATCGGGTTTTGATTCACCCCTCCACTTT. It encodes CASSPGSGFDSPLHF.

CDR3 DNA sequence: TGTGCCAGCAGCTTAGTTGGGACAGGATATAACTATGGCTACACCTTC. It is translated as CASSLVGTGYNYGYTF. V gene TRBV7-2 combines with J gene TRBJ1-2, with TRBD1 matching over 8 bases. The length of the CDR3 is 16 residues. Germline V lookup: CDR1 SGHTA, CDR2 FQGNSA. Trimming at V came to 1 base and at J to 1 base, leaving 5 bases not matched to a gene.

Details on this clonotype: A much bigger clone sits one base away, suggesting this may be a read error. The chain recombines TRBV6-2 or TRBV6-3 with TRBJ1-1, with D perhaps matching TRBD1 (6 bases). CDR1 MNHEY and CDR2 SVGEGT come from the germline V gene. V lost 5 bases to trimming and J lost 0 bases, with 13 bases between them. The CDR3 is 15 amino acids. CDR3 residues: CASSRPRGLNTEAFF. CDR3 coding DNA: TGTGCCAGCAGTCGACCCAGGGGCCTGAACACTGAAGCTTTCTTT.

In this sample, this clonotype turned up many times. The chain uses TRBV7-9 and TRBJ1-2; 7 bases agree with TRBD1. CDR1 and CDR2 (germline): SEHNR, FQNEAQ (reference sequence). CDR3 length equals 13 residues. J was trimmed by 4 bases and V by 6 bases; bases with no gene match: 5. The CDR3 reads CASSSRGGYGYTF. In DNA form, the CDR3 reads TGTGCCAGCAGTTCCAGGGGGGGCTATGGCTACACCTTC.

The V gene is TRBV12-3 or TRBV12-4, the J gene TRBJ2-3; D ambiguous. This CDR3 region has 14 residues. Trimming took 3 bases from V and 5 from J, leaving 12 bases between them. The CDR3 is CASSFAWVGDTQYF. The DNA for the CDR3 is TGTGCCAGCAGTTTCGCCTGGGTTGGAGATACGCAGTATTTT.

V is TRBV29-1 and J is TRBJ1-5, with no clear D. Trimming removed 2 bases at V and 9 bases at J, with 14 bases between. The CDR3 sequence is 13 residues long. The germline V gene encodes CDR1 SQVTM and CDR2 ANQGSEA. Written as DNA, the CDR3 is TGCAGCGTTGAACTGTCCCCTTTTGGGCCCCAGCATTTT. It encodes CSVELSPFGPQHF. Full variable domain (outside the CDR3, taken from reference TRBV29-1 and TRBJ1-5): SAVISQKPSRDICQRGTSLTIQCQVDSQVTMMFWYRQQPGQSLTLIATANQGSEATYESGFVIDKFPISRPNLTFSTLTVSNMSPEDSSIYLCSVELSPFGPQHFGDGTRLSIL.

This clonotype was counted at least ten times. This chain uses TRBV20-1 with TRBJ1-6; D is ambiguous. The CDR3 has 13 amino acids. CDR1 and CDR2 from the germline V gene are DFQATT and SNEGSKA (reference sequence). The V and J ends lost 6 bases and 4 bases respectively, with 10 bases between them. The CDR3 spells CSARRGYNSPLHF. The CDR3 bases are TGCAGTGCCCGGCGGGGATATAATTCACCCCTCCACTTT.

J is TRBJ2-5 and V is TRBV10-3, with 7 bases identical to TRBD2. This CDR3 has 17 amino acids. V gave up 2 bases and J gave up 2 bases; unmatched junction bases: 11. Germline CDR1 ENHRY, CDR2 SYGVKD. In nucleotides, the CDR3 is TGTGCCATCAGTGAGGCGGCGGGGGACTCCCCTCAAGAGACCCAGTACTTC. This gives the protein CAISEAAGDSPQETQYF.

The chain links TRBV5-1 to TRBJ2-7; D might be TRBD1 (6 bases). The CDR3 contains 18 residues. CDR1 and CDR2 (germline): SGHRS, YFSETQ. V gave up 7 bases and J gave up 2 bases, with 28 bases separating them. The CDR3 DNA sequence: TGCGCCAGCGCCCTGGGGCCAGGGGCAAAAGATACTCCCTACGAGCAGTACTTC. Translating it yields CASALGPGAKDTPYEQYF.

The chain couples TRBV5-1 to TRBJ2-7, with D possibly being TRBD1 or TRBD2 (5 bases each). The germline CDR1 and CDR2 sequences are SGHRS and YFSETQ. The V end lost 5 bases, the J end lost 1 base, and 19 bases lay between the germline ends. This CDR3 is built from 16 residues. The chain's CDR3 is CASSITVAWGSYEQYF. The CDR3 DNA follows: TGCGCCAGCAGTATCACCGTTGCGTGGGGGTCCTACGAGCAGTACTTC.

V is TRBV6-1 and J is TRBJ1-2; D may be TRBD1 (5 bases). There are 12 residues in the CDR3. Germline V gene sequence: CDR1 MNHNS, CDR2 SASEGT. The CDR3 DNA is TGTAGAACCGGGACTGAGGGCTATGGCTACACCTTC. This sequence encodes CRTGTEGYGYTF.

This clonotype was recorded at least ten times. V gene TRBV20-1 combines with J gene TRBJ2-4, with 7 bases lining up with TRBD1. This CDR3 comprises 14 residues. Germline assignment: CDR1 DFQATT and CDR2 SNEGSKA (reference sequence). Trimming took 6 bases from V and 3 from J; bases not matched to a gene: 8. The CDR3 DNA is TGCAGTGCGCGGGCCCAGGGGGACAAAAACATTCAGTACTTC. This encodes CSARAQGDKNIQYF.

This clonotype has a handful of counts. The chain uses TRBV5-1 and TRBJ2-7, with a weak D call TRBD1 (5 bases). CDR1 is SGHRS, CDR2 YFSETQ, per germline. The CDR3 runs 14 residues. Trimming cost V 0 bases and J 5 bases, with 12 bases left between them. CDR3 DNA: TGCGCCAGCAGCTTGGCACAGGTGAAAGACGAGCAGTACTTC. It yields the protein CASSLAQVKDEQYF.

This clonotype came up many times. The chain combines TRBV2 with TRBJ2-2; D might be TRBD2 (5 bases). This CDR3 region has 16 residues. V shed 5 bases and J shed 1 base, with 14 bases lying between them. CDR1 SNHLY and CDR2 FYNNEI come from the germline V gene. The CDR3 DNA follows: TGTGCCAGCAGTCGGCGGGTGGGCAGGAACACCGGGGAGCTGTTTTTT. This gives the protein CASSRRVGRNTGELFF.

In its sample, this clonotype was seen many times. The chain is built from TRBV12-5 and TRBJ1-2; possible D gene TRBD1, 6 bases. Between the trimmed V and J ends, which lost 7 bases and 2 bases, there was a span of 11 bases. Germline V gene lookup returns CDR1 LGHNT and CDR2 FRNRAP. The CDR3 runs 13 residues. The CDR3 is CASARGENYGYTF. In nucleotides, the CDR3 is TGTGCTAGTGCCAGGGGCGAAAACTATGGCTACACCTTC.